The 6 T cell receptor beta chains in this list originate from one sample, sequenced in a study of cytomegalovirus exposure and HLA in healthy donors. The data were produced by immunoSEQ multiplex PCR, yet TCRdb's version contains in-frame clones alone and is incomplete. The table has around 170,000 clones, approximately 81% seen once. The sequencing sample was made of PBMCs. The source of these receptors is a man younger than 35 in good health and CMV-seropositive.

The chain recombines TRBV27 with TRBJ2-1; 11 nucleotides agree with TRBD2. Germline CDR1 and CDR2: MNHEY and SMNVEV (reference sequence). The CDR3 length is 15 residues. The V segment lost 5 bases and the J segment 9 bases; nucleotides outside the gene matches: 9. The CDR3 spells CASSRIAGGPPEQFF. CDR3 DNA: TGTGCCAGCAGTAGAATAGCGGGGGGGCCACCTGAGCAGTTCTTC.

The chain links TRBV10-3 to TRBJ1-4, with 7 nucleotides matching TRBD1. Losses at the gene ends were 6 bases for V and 5 bases for J; bases not matched to a gene: 3. Germline V gene data show CDR1 as ENHRY and CDR2 as SYGVKD. CDR3 length equals 13 residues. CDR3 protein: CAISRDSNEKLFF. CDR3 nucleotide sequence: TGTGCCATCAGCCGGGACAGCAATGAAAAACTGTTTTTT.

This chain connects TRBV7-2 to TRBJ1-1; D is perhaps TRBD1 (5 bases). CDR1 is SGHTA and CDR2 is FQGNSA in the germline V gene. Trimming cost V 2 bases and J 5 bases, with 12 bases left between them. The CDR3 has 14 amino acids. The CDR3 sequence is CASSLIPRQTEAFF. The DNA for the CDR3 is TGTGCCAGCAGCTTAATCCCTAGACAGACTGAAGCTTTCTTT.

With regard to this clone: The junction departs from germline at one end; a sequencing error may be responsible. The chain combines TRBV10-2 with TRBJ2-5; tentative D call: TRBD1 (6 bases). The germline gives CDR1 WSHSY, CDR2 SAAADI. This CDR3 has 13 amino acids. The CDR3 DNA sequence: TGCGCCAGCAGCCAGGACAGACAAGAGAACCAGTACTTC. Translated: CASSQDRQENQYF.

This rearrangement joins TRBV30 to TRBJ1-5, with D uncertain. CDR3 size: 12 residues. Germline V gene data show CDR1 as GTSNPN and CDR2 as SVGIG (reference sequence). V dropped 1 base and J dropped 7 bases, with 8 bases sitting between them. CDR3 in amino acids: CAWSETGQPQHF. DNA for the CDR3: TGTGCCTGGAGTGAGACGGGACAGCCCCAGCATTTT.

V gene TRBV28 combines with J gene TRBJ2-3; D gene ambiguous. The CDR3 runs 11 residues. Per the germline V gene, CDR1 is MDHEN and CDR2 is SYDVKM. The V gene lost 7 bases and the J gene lost 5 bases, with 7 bases spanning the gap. CDR3 nucleotide sequence: TGTGCCAGCACTTCACTAGATACGCAGTATTTT. Protein sequence: CASTSLDTQYF.